Following are 32 T cell receptor beta chains from one sample sequenced in a study of cytomegalovirus exposure and HLA in healthy donors. PCR used 60 Vbeta primers and 13 Jbeta primers. The table came from immunoSEQ multiplex PCR; TCRdb's copy has only in-frame clones and leaves some out. The sample records about 130,000 clones, roughly 81% being singletons. Sequencing was carried out using PBMCs. These receptors were taken from a woman aged 25 to 39 in good health and CMV-seronegative.

This clone was detected a few times. V and J are TRBV5-1 and TRBJ2-3; 13 bases align to TRBD2. Germline V CDR1 and CDR2: SGHRS, YFSETQ. V lost 4 bases to trimming and J lost 1 base; unmatched junction nucleotides: 3. CDR3 length: 16 amino acids. The CDR3 DNA sequence: TGCGCCAGCAGCGCCGGACTAGCGGGGGGCACAGATACGCAGTATTTT. It yields the protein CASSAGLAGGTDTQYF.

V usage is TRBV27 and J usage is TRBJ2-1, with 14 bases matching TRBD2. CDR1 and CDR2 from the germline V gene are MNHEY and SMNVEV (reference sequence). V gave up 6 bases and J gave up 9 bases; unmatched junction bases: 7. This CDR3 comprises 15 residues. The CDR3 nucleotides are TGTGCCAGCAGCCGGGGACTAGCGGGAGTGGGTGAGCAGTTCTTC. This sequence encodes CASSRGLAGVGEQFF.

The genes are TRBV6-6 and TRBJ2-1; 8 bases map to TRBD1. Trimming cost V 6 bases and J 6 bases; bases outside gene matches: 10. CDR1 is MNHNY and CDR2 is SVGAGI in the germline V gene (reference sequence). The CDR3 is made up of 15 amino acids. The CDR3 DNA is TGTGCCAGCAGCATACAGGGGGAGGTTTTCAATGAGCAGTTCTTC. Protein sequence: CASSIQGEVFNEQFF.

This CDR3 is CAISERGIDYNEQFF. DNA of the CDR3: TGTGCCATCAGTGAAAGGGGCATTGACTACAATGAGCAGTTCTTC. The chain links TRBV10-3 to TRBJ2-1; tentative D call: TRBD1 (5 bases). Germline V gene lookup returns CDR1 ENHRY and CDR2 SYGVKD. V was clipped by 3 bases and J by 3 bases, with 12 bases between them. The CDR3 is made up of 15 amino acids.

The chain has TRBV5-6 and TRBJ2-5, with 9 bases matching TRBD2. TRBJ2-7 matches the DNA end more closely, so the J call is doubtful. Germline loops: CDR1 SGHDT, CDR2 YYEEEE. The CDR3 has 14 residues. CDR3 DNA sequence: TGTGCCAGCAGCCTTAGCGGGAGAGTAGGCGAGCAGTACTTC. It is translated as CASSLSGRVGEQYF.

This clone showed up just a few times. This chain connects TRBV19 to TRBJ1-5; 8 bases are a match to TRBD1. V lost 4 bases to trimming and J lost 2 bases; unmatched junction nucleotides: 13. CDR3 size: 18 residues. The germline V gene encodes CDR1 LNHDA and CDR2 SQIVND (reference sequence). CDR3 in DNA: TGTGCCAGTAGTACCCGGGACAGGTCACGATTTGGCAATCAGCCCCAGCATTTT. Amino acid sequence: CASSTRDRSRFGNQPQHF.

The chain uses TRBV27 and TRBJ1-1, with 7 nucleotides matching TRBD1. With V trimmed by 4 bases and J by 6 bases, 2 bases remained unmatched. The CDR3 length is 12 residues. Germline CDR1 MNHEY, CDR2 SMNVEV (reference sequence). The CDR3 protein is CASSYQGAEAFF. For the CDR3, the DNA is TGTGCCAGCAGTTACCAGGGGGCTGAAGCTTTCTTT.

The V gene is TRBV7-2, the J gene TRBJ1-2; tentatively, D is TRBD1 (5 bases). V gave up 5 bases and J gave up 2 bases, with 24 bases separating them. Germline CDR1 reads SGHTA; CDR2 reads FQGNSA. CDR3 length: 18 amino acids. As DNA, the CDR3 is TGTGCCAGCAGCGGGGCAGGGACTGCGCCGTCCCTAAACTATGGCTACACCTTC. This translates into CASSGAGTAPSLNYGYTF.

This clone appeared a few times. The chain employs TRBV11-2 and TRBJ2-7, with 7 bases that match TRBD2. Germline values: CDR1 SGHAT, CDR2 FQNNGV. This CDR3 has 14 amino acids. The ends lost 5 bases at V and 0 bases at J; junction bases unmatched: 4. CDR3: CASSPREDSYEQYF. CDR3 sequence (DNA): TGTGCCAGCAGCCCCCGGGAGGACTCCTACGAGCAGTACTTC.

This rearrangement joins TRBV5-4 to TRBJ1-1; D is possibly TRBD1 (6 bases). V lost 4 bases and J 1 base, leaving 8 bases between the germline ends. This CDR3 has 13 residues. Germline CDR1 SGHNT, CDR2 YYREEE (reference sequence). CDR3 loop: CASSPTGNTEAFF. CDR3 nucleotide sequence: TGTGCCAGCAGCCCGACAGGGAACACTGAAGCTTTCTTT.

The CDR3, as DNA: TGTGCCAGCAGTGAAGGCGGCAGGGGGCGGGTGGAGCAGTTCTTC. This sequence encodes CASSEGGRGRVEQFF. The chain couples TRBV6-1 to TRBJ2-1; TRBD1 matches 8 bases. From germline, CDR1 is MNHNS and CDR2 SASEGT. CDR3 length: 15 residues. The V segment lost 1 base and the J segment 10 bases; nucleotides outside the gene matches: 9.

The chain has TRBV19 and TRBJ2-7; weak D call: TRBD1 (6 bases). Trimming left V 3 bases short and J 0 bases short, with 21 bases between. Germline CDR1 and CDR2: LNHDA and SQIVND (reference sequence). CDR3 length equals 18 residues. CDR3: CASSMSRGRSGFSYEQYF. In DNA form, the CDR3 reads TGTGCCAGTAGTATGAGCAGGGGCCGCTCAGGATTCTCCTACGAGCAGTACTTC.

The chain uses TRBV6-1 and TRBJ1-1; weak D call: TRBD1 (5 bases). CDR3 size: 16 residues. Germline V gene data show CDR1 as MNHNS and CDR2 as SASEGT. The V end lost 2 bases, the J end lost 2 bases, and 15 bases lay between the germline ends. The CDR3 DNA is TGTGCCAGCAGTGAATTGTGGCGGGGACTAAACACTGAAGCTTTCTTT. It yields the protein CASSELWRGLNTEAFF.

The chain combines TRBV19 with TRBJ2-5; weak D call: TRBD1 (5 bases). V was pared by 6 bases and J by 4 bases, with 15 bases between. Germline-derived CDR1 and CDR2 are LNHDA and SQIVND (reference sequence). The CDR3 runs 14 residues. CDR3 sequence reads: CASRTKGRGETQYF. The CDR3 region has the DNA TGTGCCAGTAGAACCAAGGGAAGGGGAGAGACCCAGTACTTC.

The chain joins TRBV30 to TRBJ1-2; 7 positions match TRBD1. V shed 4 bases and J 7 bases; nucleotides not matched to a gene: 6. Looked up from germline, CDR1 is GTSNPN and CDR2 is SVGIG (reference sequence). The CDR3 length is 12 residues. The CDR3 DNA reads TGTGCCTGGACACAGGGGTGGGGTGGCTACACCTTC. It is translated as CAWTQGWGGYTF.

V gene TRBV19 combines with J gene TRBJ2-2; D possibly corresponds to TRBD1 (5 bases). This CDR3 has 15 amino acids. V was clipped by 8 bases and J by 7 bases, with 20 bases between them. Per the germline V gene, CDR1 is LNHDA and CDR2 is SQIVND (reference sequence). The CDR3 DNA reads TGTGCCAGTGCCCGCCCTGGCAGGGTGGTCGGGGAGCTGTTTTTT. It is translated as CASARPGRVVGELFF.

The V gene is TRBV30, the J gene TRBJ2-7, with 7 bases matching TRBD1. The CDR3 length is 12 residues. V was pared by 2 bases and J by 5 bases, with 3 bases of the junction left unmatched. The germline CDR1 and CDR2 sequences are GTSNPN and SVGIG (reference sequence). This CDR3 is CAWSKGAHEQYF. CDR3 DNA sequence: TGTGCCTGGAGTAAGGGGGCGCACGAGCAGTACTTC.

The chain has TRBV15 and TRBJ1-5; D is uncertain. Germline V gene sequence: CDR1 LNHNV, CDR2 YYDKDF (reference sequence). V was cut by 0 bases and J by 7 bases, with 10 bases left in between. The CDR3 extends over 14 amino acids. The DNA for the CDR3 is TGTGCCACCAGCAGAGATCGAGGTTTGCAGCCCCAGCATTTT. Residues: CATSRDRGLQPQHF.

The V call is TRBV7-2, the J call TRBJ2-7; 7 bases map to TRBD2. The CDR3 consists of 13 residues. Germline trimming cut 6 bases from V and 2 bases from J; bases unmatched to any gene: 4. Per the germline V gene, CDR1 is SGHTA and CDR2 is FQGNSA. CDR3 amino acids: CASRGGVTYEQYF. CDR3 bases: TGTGCCAGCAGGGGGGGGGTCACCTACGAGCAGTACTTC.

This clone was observed a handful of times. V is TRBV4-3 and J is TRBJ2-5, with 13 bases lining up with TRBD2. Germline CDR1 and CDR2: LGHNA and YSLEER. The V and J ends lost 4 bases and 3 bases, in that order; junction bases with no gene match: 5. The CDR3 has 16 amino acids. The CDR3: CASSRTGTSGEETQYF. CDR3 nucleotide sequence: TGCGCCAGCAGCCGAACCGGGACTAGCGGGGAAGAGACCCAGTACTTC.

Of note for this clone: One end of the junction varies from germline; a read error may be responsible. The chain links TRBV7-7 to TRBJ2-3; maybe TRBD2 (5 bases). Germline lookup yields CDR1 SSHAT and CDR2 FNYEAQ (reference sequence). The CDR3 loop spans 13 amino acids. CDR3 in DNA: TGTGCTAGCAGCTTAGCCGGGGTGGATACGCAGTATTTT. It specifies CASSLAGVDTQYF. Variable domain in full (rest from reference TRBV7-7 and TRBJ2-3): GAGVSQSPRYKVTKRGQDVTLRCDPISSHATLYWYQQALGQGPEFLTYFNYEAQPDKSGLPSDRFSAERPEGSISTLTIQRTEQRDSAMYRCASSLAGVDTQYFGPGTRLTVL.

The genes are TRBV27 and TRBJ2-3; 11 bases match TRBD2. This CDR3 comprises 18 residues. Germline V gene data show CDR1 as MNHEY and CDR2 as SMNVEV (reference sequence). V trimming: 3 bases; J trimming: 0 bases; junction bases outside the gene matches: 8. The CDR3 DNA reads as TGTGCCAGCAGTTTCGGCTCTAGCGGGAGGCCAAGCACAGATACGCAGTATTTT. Amino acids: CASSFGSSGRPSTDTQYF.

The chain recombines TRBV5-8 with TRBJ2-6; 7 bases are a match to TRBD2. In germline, CDR1 is SGHTS, CDR2 YDEGEE. The CDR3 sequence is 17 residues long. J was trimmed by 2 bases and V by 3 bases; bases with no gene match: 8. The CDR3 coding sequence is TGTGCCAGCAGCTCACCCTTGGGGGGGACTGGGGCCAACGTCCTGACTTTC. Encoded protein: CASSSPLGGTGANVLTF.

The rearrangement links TRBV10-2 to TRBJ2-5, with 8 bases that match TRBD2. This CDR3 region has 13 residues. The ends lost 6 bases at V and 2 bases at J; junction bases unmatched: 2. Germline assignment: CDR1 WSHSY and CDR2 SAAADI. This CDR3 is CASRLAVQETQYF. The DNA for the CDR3 is TGCGCCAGCAGACTAGCGGTACAAGAGACCCAGTACTTC.

This sequence joins TRBV5-4 and TRBJ2-4; 7 bases are a match to TRBD1. Trimming cost V 0 bases and J 9 bases; bases outside gene matches: 6. CDR3 length equals 14 residues. Germline values: CDR1 SGHNT, CDR2 YYREEE (reference sequence). The CDR3 nucleotides are TGTGCCAGCAGCTTGGATCAGGGGGTGGCCATTCAGTACTTC. It is translated as CASSLDQGVAIQYF.

Only one count was recorded for this clone. The J gene is TRBJ1-5, the V gene TRBV27, with D perhaps matching TRBD1 (5 bases). The CDR3 totals 14 residues. The ends were cut back, 2 bases at V and 5 bases at J, with 10 bases in the middle. Germline loops: CDR1 MNHEY, CDR2 SMNVEV (reference sequence). The CDR3 here is CASSLGWGDQPQHF. The CDR3 DNA follows: TGTGCCAGCAGTTTAGGGTGGGGGGATCAGCCCCAGCATTTT.

This clone has a handful of counts. V usage is TRBV12-5 and J usage is TRBJ1-4; D is undetermined. V shed 1 base and J shed 4 bases, with 16 bases lying between them. CDR3 length equals 17 residues. Germline V gives CDR1 LGHNT, CDR2 FRNRAP. The CDR3 reads CASGLAVGVEGNEKLFF. The CDR3 coding sequence is TGTGCTAGTGGTTTGGCCGTGGGCGTGGAGGGTAATGAAAAACTGTTTTTT.

This clone was recorded a few times. J is TRBJ2-2 and V is TRBV2, with 11 nucleotides matching TRBD1. This CDR3 comprises 16 residues. Trimming took 6 bases from V and 4 from J; bases not matched to a gene: 7. In germline, CDR1 is SNHLY, CDR2 FYNNEI. This chain's CDR3 is CASSLGQGVSTGELFF. In DNA, the CDR3 is TGTGCCAGCAGCTTGGGACAGGGGGTCAGCACCGGGGAGCTGTTTTTT. The whole variable domain, remainder taken from reference TRBV2 and TRBJ2-2, is EPEVTQTPSHQVTQMGQEVILRCVPISNHLYFYWYRQILGQKVEFLVSFYNNEISEKSEIFDDQFSVERPDGSNFTLKIRSTKLEDSAMYFCASSLGQGVSTGELFFGEGSRLTVL.

This clone has only one observation. The chain is built from TRBV27 and TRBJ2-1; TRBD2 agrees at 13 bases. Trimming cost V 4 bases and J 2 bases; bases outside gene matches: 11. Germline values: CDR1 MNHEY, CDR2 SMNVEV (reference sequence). This CDR3 has 19 residues. In DNA form, the CDR3 reads TGTGCCAGCAGTTCTAAATTCGGACTAGCGGGAGTAGCCTACAATGAGCAGTTCTTC. This encodes CASSSKFGLAGVAYNEQFF.

The chain links TRBV7-5 to TRBJ2-5; the listed D gene, TRBD1, was not tested against the DNA. TRBV7-5 is termed a pseudogene. This CDR3 contains 16 residues. CDR3: CARSLAVGTSQETQYF. The CDR3 DNA is TGTGCCAGAAGCTTAGCTGTGGGCACAAGCCAAGAGACCCAGTACTTC.

The chain carries TRBV11-2 and TRBJ1-1; a possible D gene is TRBD1 (6 bases). Trimming removed 1 base from V and 8 bases from J, with 8 bases in between. This CDR3 contains 12 residues. Germline CDR1 and CDR2: SGHAT and FQNNGV. This CDR3 is CASSLVTGEAFF. The DNA of the CDR3 is TGTGCCAGCAGCTTAGTAACAGGGGAAGCTTTCTTT.

The chain links TRBV4-2 to TRBJ2-1; 9 nucleotides align to TRBD2. The trim removed 3 bases at V and 4 bases at J, leaving 10 bases unmatched. Germline CDR1 and CDR2: LGHNA and YNFKEQ. The CDR3 has 17 amino acids. This chain's CDR3 is CASSHLSGSPYYNEQFF. CDR3 nucleotide sequence: TGTGCCAGCAGCCACCTTAGCGGGAGCCCTTATTACAATGAGCAGTTCTTC.